The present entry profiles one T cell receptor (beta chain) with its context. Which antigen it targets is not known. Per-base quality was not reported, and no clone a single base away is much larger than it. The record originates from a study of blood T cell repertoires in COVID-19 (dated by TCRdb to 2020 to 2022). Looking at the study overall: Samples from collaborators originated in the United States, Italy and Spain and spanned both the acute and convalescent phases of COVID-19. The prospective study material was composed of cDNA or gDNA derived from T cells, B-cell-depleted T cells, or PBMCs. Deeply sampled blood TCRbeta repertoires from subjects exposed to, actively infected with, or recovered from COVID-19 were included in the dataset. The repertoires were released in a freely available public database intended as a resource for research on the immune response to SARS-CoV-2. The samples were drawn from two sources: the first 160 participants of the ongoing ImmuneRACE study, and over 1,000 subjects contributed by 6 global collaborators. The sample metadata nearly always contained a de-identified subject ID, COVID-19 status, age in years and sex. Where HLA class I and class II types were available, the types were taken from metadata supplied by the sample provider, not from assay-based typing. Broad study findings and their caveats: The amount of clinical and demographic metadata varied by source and participant and was provided uncurated.

TCRbeta CDR3 regions were amplified from genomic DNA using the immunoSEQ Assay, a bias-controlled multiplex PCR. The original pipeline was this. Within the assay, amplification of reference gene primers was used to estimate how many nucleated cells each sample contained. To quantify the absolute abundance of each unique TCRbeta CDR3 rearrangement, sequence reads were collapsed and filtered. For each sample, productive Simpson clonality was calculated by taking the square root of Simpson's diversity index across productive rearrangements. The source is immuneACCESS, and TCRdb retained only in-frame sequences with V and J called. Part of the clones is not carried over; for the studies checked, unresolved V genes explain less than half of this, and the remainder is unexplained. D and trimming were read from the DNA, whereas the V and J calls and clone size are those reported in that table. This sample has about 180,000 clones in its table, and 84% of those were observed once. 12% to 15% of the sample rests with the top ten.

Whole blood was collected in K2EDTA tubes by collaborating institutions according to the institutions' own protocols. For TCRbeta analysis, collaborator samples were shipped as frozen whole blood, as isolated PBMCs, or as DNA extracted from either sample type. Sample: peripheral blood. This TCR was sampled from a man between 18 and 35 years old with active or convalescent COVID-19.

The CDR3 protein is CASSPSETQYF. The sequenced DNA is TGTGCCAGCAGCCCAAGCGAGACCCAGTACTTC. The chain was built from TRBV7-8 and TRBJ2-5; a confident D gene designation cannot be given. The CDR3 runs 11 amino acids, cysteine and phenylalanine included. The sequence is cut down to CDR3 DNA, 33 bases in frame from base 1. CDR1 is given as SGHVS and CDR2 as FQNEAQ, both from the germline V gene. V loses 5 bases of germline sequence and J loses 5 bases, and the interval between the two ends is 6 bases.